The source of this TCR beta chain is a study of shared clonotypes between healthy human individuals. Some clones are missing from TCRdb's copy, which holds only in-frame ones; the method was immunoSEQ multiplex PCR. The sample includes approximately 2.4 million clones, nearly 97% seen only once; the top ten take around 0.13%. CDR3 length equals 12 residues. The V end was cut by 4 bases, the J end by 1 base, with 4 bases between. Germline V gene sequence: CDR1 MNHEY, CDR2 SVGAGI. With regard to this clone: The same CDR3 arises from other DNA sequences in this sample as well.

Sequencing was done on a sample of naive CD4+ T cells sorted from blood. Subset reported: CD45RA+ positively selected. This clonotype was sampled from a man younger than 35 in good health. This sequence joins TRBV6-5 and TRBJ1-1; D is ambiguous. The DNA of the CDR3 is TGTGCCAGCAGTTCCACGAACACTGAAGCTTTCTTT. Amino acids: CASSSTNTEAFF.